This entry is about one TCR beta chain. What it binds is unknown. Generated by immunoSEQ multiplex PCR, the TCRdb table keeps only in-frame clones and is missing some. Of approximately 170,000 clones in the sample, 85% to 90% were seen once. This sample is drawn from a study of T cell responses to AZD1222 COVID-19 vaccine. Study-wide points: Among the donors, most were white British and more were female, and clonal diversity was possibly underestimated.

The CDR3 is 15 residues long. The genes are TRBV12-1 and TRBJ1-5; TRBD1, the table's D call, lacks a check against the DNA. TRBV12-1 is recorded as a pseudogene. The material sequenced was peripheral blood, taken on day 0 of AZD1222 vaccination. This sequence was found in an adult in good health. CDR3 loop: CASTDRKNSNQPQHF. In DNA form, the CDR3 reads TGTGCCAGCACGGACAGGAAAAATAGCAATCAGCCCCAGCATTTT.